The source of this TCR beta chain is a study of regulatory T cells. About this clone itself: The antigen remains undetermined.

Study conclusions and caveats: Shannon entropy was nonsignificantly lower in patient CD8+ T cells than control CD8+ cells. Regulatory T cells showed the strongest V-J pair restriction and V/J gene skewing among patient repertoires.

Amplification used 52 TRBV primers and 13 TRBJ primers. The table came from immunoSEQ multiplex PCR; TCRdb's copy has only in-frame clones and leaves some out. There are 17,000 or so clones in the sample; 92% occur only once, and more than 30% lies in the top ten. Germline V CDR1 and CDR2: SGHDT, YYEEEE. The CDR3 is made up of 17 amino acids. Trimming shortened V by 2 bases and J by 0 bases, and 15 bases separated the two germline ends. Two CD3G-deficient patients had more severe autoimmunity; all had some. The chain carries TRBV5-6 and TRBJ2-1, with D hard to call. The source of this sequence is a person between 18 and 30 years old with CD3G deficiency. The specimen was CD8+ T cells sorted from blood. Here the CDR3 reads CASSLPFPPGSYNEQFF. The DNA of the CDR3 is TGTGCCAGCAGCTTACCCTTTCCTCCTGGCTCCTACAATGAGCAGTTCTTC.